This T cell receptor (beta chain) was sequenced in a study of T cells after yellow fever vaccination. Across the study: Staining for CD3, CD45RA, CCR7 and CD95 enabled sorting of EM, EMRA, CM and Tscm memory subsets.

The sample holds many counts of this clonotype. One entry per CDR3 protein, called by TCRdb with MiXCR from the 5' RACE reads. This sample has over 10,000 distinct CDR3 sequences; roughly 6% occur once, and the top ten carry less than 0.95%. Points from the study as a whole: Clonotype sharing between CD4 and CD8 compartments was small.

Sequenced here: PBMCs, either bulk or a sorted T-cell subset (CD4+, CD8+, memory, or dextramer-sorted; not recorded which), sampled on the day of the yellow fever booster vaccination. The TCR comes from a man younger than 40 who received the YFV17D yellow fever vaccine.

CDR3 DNA sequence: TGCAGTCCCTCGGGAACCTTCCAAGAGACCCAGTACTTC. Translation: CSPSGTFQETQYF. J is TRBJ2-5 and V is TRBV20-1; tentatively, D is TRBD2 (5 bases). Germline loops: CDR1 DFQATT, CDR2 SNEGSKA (reference sequence). V was clipped by 8 bases and J by 1 base, with 14 bases between them. The CDR3 is 13 residues long.